The source of this T cell receptor (beta chain) is a study of T cells in Graves' hyperthyroidism and ophthalmopathy. Each person with ophthalmopathy scored at least 3 on the Clinical Activity Score, reached NOSPECS grade 4 or higher, and had been ill under 3 months. The study excluded patients with uncontrolled infection, other autoimmune disease, pregnancy or lactation. Study findings and constraints: Most thyroid-expanded clonotypes above 0.001 were also found in blood. Ophthalmopathy was separated from stable hyperthyroidism by a 13 V-J model.

This clonotype was counted between two and nine times. The antigen is undetermined. CDR3 length equals 14 residues. V was cut by 1 base and J by 9 bases, with 13 bases left in between. Germline V gives CDR1 SGHTA, CDR2 FQGNSA. RNA transcripts gave rise to amplified TCR beta CDR3 regions. Researchers ran a first-round RT-PCR on the TCR CDR3 using the HTBI primer set. TCRdb independently ran MiXCR on the multiplex PCR reads; one entry per CDR3 protein. The sample carries hundreds of thousands of distinct CDR3 sequences, more than 14% recorded once. This clonotype was sampled from a woman aged 50 to 65 with Graves' ophthalmopathy. Sequencing was carried out using blood. V is TRBV7-2 and J is TRBJ1-5, with TRBD1 as a possible D gene (6 bases). DNA for the CDR3: TGTGCCAGCAGCTTAGATTTGGGGGCGAGGCCCCAGCATTTT. Amino acid sequence: CASSLDLGARPQHF.